This section outlines one TCR beta chain sequence together with its context. Its target is unknown. The data stem from a study of graft-versus-host responses after intestinal transplantation. Only in-frame clones appear in the TCRdb table, and some are missing; sequencing was by immunoSEQ multiplex PCR. The sample includes 80,000 to 95,000 clones, 88% of them seen just once. V lost 6 bases and J lost 4, with 12 bases in between. The CDR3 spans 13 residues. From germline, CDR1 is SGHTA and CDR2 FQGNSA. This clonotype originated in a human donor who was the organ donor for an intestinal transplant. This chain joins TRBV7-2 and TRBJ1-2; D is undetermined. The input for sequencing was unstimulated CD4+ T cells sorted from spleen or lymph node cells, taken before transplant. The CDR3, as DNA: TGTGCCAGCAGTCGGGGTCCCCTCTATGGCTACACCTTC. This encodes CASSRGPLYGYTF.